This TCR beta chain was profiled in a study of shared clonotypes between healthy human individuals. Data came from immunoSEQ multiplex PCR; TCRdb stores just in-frame clones and leaves some out. The sample lists around 510,000 clones, 90% to 97% occurring once. This receptor was obtained from a woman aged 30 to 39 in good health. The sample was naive CD4+ T cells sorted from blood. Subset denoted: CD45RA+ positively selected.

The CDR3 DNA sequence: TGTGCCACCGGGACAGGGGTTAACTATGGCTACACCTTC. This translates into CATGTGVNYGYTF. The gene calls are TRBV28 and TRBJ1-2, with 10 bases lining up with TRBD1. V was pared by 10 bases and J by 1 base, with 3 bases of the junction left unmatched. Germline CDR1 and CDR2: MDHEN and SYDVKM. This CDR3 region has 13 residues.